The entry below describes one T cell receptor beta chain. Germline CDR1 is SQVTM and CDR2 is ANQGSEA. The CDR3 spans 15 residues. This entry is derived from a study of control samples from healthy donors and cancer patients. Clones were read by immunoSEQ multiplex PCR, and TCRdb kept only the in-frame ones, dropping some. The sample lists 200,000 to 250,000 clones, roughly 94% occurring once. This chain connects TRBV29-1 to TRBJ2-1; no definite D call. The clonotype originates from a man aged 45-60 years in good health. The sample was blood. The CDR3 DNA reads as TGCGGCCACGTAGGGATTGCAGGACGCTACAATGAGCAGTTCTTC. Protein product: CGHVGIAGRYNEQFF.